A single sample gave rise to the 30 T cell receptor beta chains below, sequenced in a study of vaccination effects on CD4 cells after COVID-19. Sequenced by immunoSEQ multiplex PCR; TCRdb stores in-frame clones only, minus some. This sample has some 30,000 clones, with less than 80% found just once. The antigens for these receptors are not known. Before sequencing, viral peptide pools were used by the ViraFEST assay to expand antigen-specific CD4+ T cells. Researchers isolated CD4+ T cells once roughly nine days of culture had elapsed. Each participant was given two doses of one vaccine (BNT162b2 or mRNA-1273). The starting material was CD4+ T cells from PBMCs cultured with SARS-CoV-2 spike peptides, obtained after COVID-19 vaccination. These receptors all come from a human donor who received a COVID-19 vaccine.

In this sample, this clone turned up a few times. The genes are TRBV18 and TRBJ2-2; D gene ambiguous. The CDR3 is made up of 14 amino acids. CDR1 is KGHSH and CDR2 is LQKENI in the germline V gene. With 3 bases removed from V and 2 bases from J, the gap between germline ends came to 7 bases. In DNA, the CDR3 is TGTGCCAGCTCACCCGATTCTAACACCGGGGAGCTGTTTTTT. Amino acids: CASSPDSNTGELFF.

The CDR3, as DNA: TGTGCCAGTGAGGAGGGTACTGGAAACACCATATATTTT. Its protein is CASEEGTGNTIYF. V and J are TRBV19 and TRBJ1-3; no definite D call. The CDR3 is 13 amino acids. Germline CDR1 LNHDA, CDR2 SQIVND (reference sequence). Deletions cut 8 bases from V and 2 bases from J, with 10 bases between.

The CDR3 region has the DNA TGTGCCAGTAGGACGGAAACCGCCGATACGCAGTATTTT. It translates to CASRTETADTQYF. The chain uses TRBV19 and TRBJ2-3; D is undetermined. The CDR3 has 13 residues. V was trimmed by 6 bases and J by 6 bases, leaving 13 bases between them. The germline V gene has CDR1 LNHDA and CDR2 SQIVND (reference sequence).

The chain recombines TRBV12-3 or TRBV12-4 with TRBJ1-4; D remains ambiguous. Trimming stripped 2 bases from V and 8 bases from J, with 9 bases between. The CDR3 has 13 residues. The CDR3 spells CASSLNSYEKLFF. CDR3 bases: TGTGCCAGCAGTTTAAACAGCTACGAAAAACTGTTTTTT.

The V and J genes are TRBV19 and TRBJ1-2, with D uncertain. The CDR3 is 16 residues long. Trimming removed 0 bases at V and 1 base at J, with 12 bases between. Germline assignment: CDR1 LNHDA and CDR2 SQIVND (reference sequence). CDR3 DNA: TGTGCCAGTAGTATAGACAAGTATGATTTTAACTATGGCTACACCTTC. Protein: CASSIDKYDFNYGYTF.

The gene calls are TRBV5-5 and TRBJ1-5; D unresolved. V lost 4 bases to trimming and J lost 4 bases, with 9 bases between them. The CDR3 totals 13 residues. CDR1 SGHKS and CDR2 YYEKEE come from the germline V gene (reference sequence). CDR3 protein: CASSLDVNQPQHF. Here the CDR3 DNA reads TGTGCCAGCAGCCTGGATGTAAATCAGCCCCAGCATTTT.

The chain is built from TRBV6-5 and TRBJ2-3; D gene unclear. Germline V CDR1 and CDR2: MNHEY, SVGAGI. The V gene lost 6 bases and the J gene lost 2 bases, with 9 bases spanning the gap. The CDR3 spans 13 residues. CDR3 region: CASRSPYTDTQYF. CDR3 in DNA: TGTGCCAGCAGGTCGCCTTACACAGATACGCAGTATTTT.

This chain connects TRBV10-2 to TRBJ2-1, with TRBD2 matching over 10 bases. The CDR3 consists of 14 residues. Germline V gene data show CDR1 as WSHSY and CDR2 as SAAADI. V lost 5 bases, J lost 8 bases, and 6 bases stayed unmatched. This chain's CDR3 is CASSWASGSYEQFF. CDR3 in DNA: TGCGCCAGCAGTTGGGCTAGCGGGAGCTATGAGCAGTTCTTC.

This chain connects TRBV6-5 to TRBJ1-6; 9 bases line up with TRBD1. Germline lookup yields CDR1 MNHEY and CDR2 SVGAGI. V was pared by 10 bases and J by 9 bases, with 10 bases of the junction left unmatched. The CDR3 is 14 residues long. The CDR3 DNA is TGTGCCACGTCACGGACAGGGGACGGTTCACCCCTCCACTTT. Translation gives CATSRTGDGSPLHF.

The chain joins TRBV25-1 to TRBJ1-2; 9 bases align to TRBD1. Germline CDR1 and CDR2: MGHDK and SYGVNS. The CDR3 sequence is 16 residues long. The V gene end was trimmed by 2 bases and the J gene end by 8 bases; junction bases not matched to a gene: 12. CDR3 residues: CASSERVGQGGSGYTF. The CDR3 coding sequence is TGTGCCAGCAGTGAAAGGGTGGGACAGGGAGGAAGCGGCTACACCTTC.

The chain recombines TRBV20-1 with TRBJ1-1; D is undetermined. The V gene lost 3 bases and the J gene lost 1 base, with 15 bases spanning the gap. This CDR3 spans 15 amino acids. Germline V gene sequence: CDR1 DFQATT, CDR2 SNEGSKA (reference sequence). CDR3 loop: CSASRPREGNTEAFF. The CDR3 DNA reads as TGCAGTGCTAGTCGCCCCCGGGAAGGGAACACTGAAGCTTTCTTT.

The V and J genes are TRBV9 and TRBJ1-6, with a possible D match to TRBD1 (5 bases). The CDR3 has 15 amino acids. Germline-derived CDR1 and CDR2 are SGDLS and YYNGEE. V was trimmed by 4 bases and J by 7 bases, leaving 15 bases between them. The CDR3 is CASSTLDRANSPLHF. The CDR3 nucleotides are TGTGCCAGCAGCACCCTCGACAGAGCCAATTCACCCCTCCACTTT.

V usage is TRBV11-2 and J usage is TRBJ2-1; 8 nucleotides agree with TRBD2. The J segment lost 9 bases and the V segment lost 5 bases, leaving 12 bases of the junction unmatched. This CDR3 is 15 amino acids long. Germline CDR1 reads SGHAT; CDR2 reads FQNNGV. The CDR3 sequence: CASSTPAGAGGEQFF. CDR3 in DNA: TGTGCCAGCAGCACACCAGCGGGAGCGGGTGGTGAGCAGTTCTTC.

The genes are TRBV10-3 and TRBJ2-1; tentatively, D is TRBD1 (6 bases). The CDR3 has 15 amino acids. Trimming removed 7 bases from V and 0 bases from J, with 13 bases in between. Germline CDR1 and CDR2: ENHRY and SYGVKD. CDR3 sequence: CAITPTGNSYNEQFF. The CDR3 DNA reads TGTGCCATCACTCCGACAGGCAACTCCTACAATGAGCAGTTCTTC.

A few counts support this clone. The chain is built from TRBV4-2 and TRBJ2-1; TRBD2 agrees at 8 bases. The CDR3 length is 15 residues. V lost 3 bases, J lost 7 bases, and 8 bases stayed unmatched. Per germline, CDR1 LGHNA and CDR2 YNFKEQ. The CDR3 region has the DNA TGTGCCAGCAGCCACCTAAGCGGGAGCGGGAATGAGCAGTTCTTC. This gives the protein CASSHLSGSGNEQFF.

The chain recombines TRBV5-6 with TRBJ2-3, with D uncertain. Per the germline V gene, CDR1 is SGHDT and CDR2 is YYEEEE. CDR3 length: 13 residues. V was clipped by 0 bases and J by 3 bases, with 5 bases between them. CDR3 protein: CASSLAGTDTQYF. Written as DNA, the CDR3 is TGTGCCAGCAGCTTGGCCGGGACAGATACGCAGTATTTT. The variable domain in full, with the rest retrieved from reference TRBV5-6 and TRBJ2-3, is DAGVTQSPTHLIKTRGQQVTLRCSPKSGHDTVSWYQQALGQGPQFIFQYYEEEERQRGNFPDRFSGHQFPNYSSELNVNALLLGDSALYLCASSLAGTDTQYFGPGTRLTVL.

The DNA for the CDR3 is TGTGCCAGCTCACCCGCCGGCAGGGGGTCCTACAATGAGCAGTTCTTC. Translating gives CASSPAGRGSYNEQFF. The rearrangement joins TRBV18 to TRBJ2-1, with 7 positions matching TRBD1. V was clipped by 3 bases and J by 1 base; unmatched bases: 6. Germline CDR1 reads KGHSH; CDR2 reads LQKENI. The CDR3 length is 16 residues. Supplemented by reference TRBV18 and TRBJ2-1, the full variable domain reads NAGVMQNPRHLVRRRGQEARLRCSPMKGHSHVYWYRQLPEEGLKFMVYLQKENIIDESGMPKERFSAEFPKEGPSILRIQQVVRGDSAAYFCASSPAGRGSYNEQFFGPGTRLTVL.

The chain recombines TRBV6-5 with TRBJ1-5, with D possibly matching TRBD1 (5 bases). The CDR3 runs 12 residues. Germline V CDR1 and CDR2: MNHEY, SVGAGI. V was pared by 8 bases and J by 4 bases, with 9 bases between. The CDR3 is CASQGANQPQHF. The CDR3 coding sequence is TGTGCCAGCCAGGGAGCTAATCAGCCCCAGCATTTT.

The rearrangement links TRBV11-3 to TRBJ2-2; unclear D gene. Trimming removed 5 bases from V and 4 bases from J, with 11 bases in between. CDR1 is SGHNT, CDR2 YENEEA, per germline. The CDR3 contains 14 residues. The CDR3 nucleotides are TGTGCCAGCAGCCCCCGACTGGTCACCGGGGAGCTGTTTTTT. Translation gives CASSPRLVTGELFF.

The chain links TRBV7-2 to TRBJ1-4, with 7 bases matching TRBD1. V shed 3 bases, J shed 4 bases, and the junction held 5 bases outside the gene matches. The CDR3 consists of 15 residues. From germline, CDR1 is SGHTA and CDR2 FQGNSA. The CDR3, as DNA: TGTGCCAGCAGCTTCCTAGGGACAGTTAATGAAAAACTGTTTTTT. It specifies CASSFLGTVNEKLFF.

The rearrangement links TRBV30 to TRBJ1-2; tentatively, D is TRBD1 (5 bases). The CDR3 runs to 12 residues. Trimming removed 4 bases from V and 4 bases from J, with 10 bases in between. Germline values: CDR1 GTSNPN, CDR2 SVGIG (reference sequence). CDR3 protein: CAWTPQGYGYTF. DNA for the CDR3: TGTGCCTGGACACCTCAGGGCTATGGCTACACCTTC.

This clone is labeled as medium-sized (0.01 to 0.1%). J is TRBJ1-2 and V is TRBV6-2 or TRBV6-3; TRBD1 might be the D (5 bases). The germline gives CDR1 MNHEY, CDR2 SVGEGT. Trimming pared 5 bases from V and 7 bases from J, leaving 14 bases between. CDR3 size: 13 residues. The DNA of the CDR3 is TGTGCCAGCAGTCAGAGGGGAGGCACTGGCTACACCTTC. Residues: CASSQRGGTGYTF.

The genes are TRBV9 and TRBJ2-2; no reliable D call. Germline V gene sequence: CDR1 SGDLS, CDR2 YYNGEE. V gave up 4 bases and J gave up 0 bases, with 13 bases separating them. This CDR3 has 16 residues. The CDR3 region has the DNA TGTGCCAGCAGCCCCAGACGGACGCCGAACACCGGGGAGCTGTTTTTT. This translates into CASSPRRTPNTGELFF. The full variable domain, rest sourced from reference TRBV9 and TRBJ2-2, is DSGVTQTPKHLITATGQRVTLRCSPRSGDLSVYWYQQSLDQGLQFLIQYYNGEERAKGNILERFSAQQFPDLHSELNLSSLELGDSALYFCASSPRRTPNTGELFFGEGSRLTVL.

This clone was seen a few times. This chain uses TRBV10-1 with TRBJ2-1; 11 bases are shared with TRBD2. This CDR3 has 15 amino acids. V lost 0 bases and J lost 6; bases outside the gene matches: 1. CDR1 is WNHNN and CDR2 is SYGVQD in the germline V gene (reference sequence). The CDR3 DNA reads as TGCGCCAGCAGTGAGTCCCTAGCGGGGGGCAATGAGCAGTTCTTC. Translating gives CASSESLAGGNEQFF.

The CDR3 DNA sequence: TGTGCCAGCAGTTACGGTTCGACAGGGGGTGAAGCTTTCTTT. Residues: CASSYGSTGGEAFF. This rearrangement joins TRBV6-5 to TRBJ1-1, with 9 bases matching TRBD1. V lost 2 bases to trimming and J lost 7 bases; unmatched junction nucleotides: 5. The CDR3 consists of 14 residues. Germline-derived CDR1 and CDR2 are MNHEY and SVGAGI.

Written as DNA, the CDR3 is TGTGCCAGCAGCTCCGGGATTGGACAGTATTTT. Translation gives CASSSGIGQYF. This chain uses TRBV27 with TRBJ2-3; D may be TRBD2 (5 bases). Germline loops: CDR1 MNHEY, CDR2 SMNVEV (reference sequence). The germline V and J ends were trimmed by 6 bases and 12 bases, with 13 bases remaining between them. The CDR3 length is 11 residues.

The V call is TRBV30, the J call TRBJ1-2; TRBD1 agrees at 11 bases. The junction had 11 bases not matched to a gene; V was cut back by 3 bases and J by 2 bases. CDR1 and CDR2 (germline): GTSNPN, SVGIG (reference sequence). The CDR3 is 17 residues long. CDR3 sequence (DNA): TGTGCCTGGAGACTTTGGACAGGGGGCGGTCGGAACTATGGCTACACCTTC. Its translation: CAWRLWTGGGRNYGYTF.

Here the CDR3 reads CASSAGVVATNEKLFF. Written as DNA, the CDR3 is TGCGCCAGCAGTGCCGGGGTCGTTGCAACTAATGAAAAACTGTTTTTT. The chain has TRBV10-1 and TRBJ1-4; D is unresolved. V lost 4 bases to trimming and J lost 0 bases, with 12 bases between them. Germline-derived CDR1 and CDR2 are WNHNN and SYGVQD (reference sequence). CDR3 length: 16 amino acids.

The chain employs TRBV11-2 and TRBJ2-4; 9 bases fit TRBD2. V was pared by 2 bases and J by 4 bases, with 9 bases of the junction left unmatched. CDR1 SGHAT and CDR2 FQNNGV come from the germline V gene. The CDR3 is 17 amino acids. For the CDR3, the DNA is TGTGCCAGCAGCTTATCCGGGACTAGCTTTGTTAAAAACATTCAGTACTTC. Amino acids: CASSLSGTSFVKNIQYF.

The chain carries TRBV29-1 and TRBJ1-2; tentative D call: TRBD1 (6 bases). Trimming cost V 3 bases and J 8 bases, with 13 bases left between them. There are 12 residues in the CDR3. CDR1 is SQVTM, CDR2 ANQGSEA, per germline. The CDR3 sequence is CSVDRDRMGYTF. For the CDR3, the DNA is TGCAGCGTTGACCGAGACAGGATGGGCTACACCTTC.